A single sample gave rise to the 27 T cell receptor beta chains below, sequenced in a study of T cells in Graves' hyperthyroidism and ophthalmopathy. Template material for amplifying TCR beta CDR3 regions consisted of RNA transcripts. TCR CDR3 regions were first amplified by RT-PCR with HTBI primers. Via MiXCR, TCRdb re-called the multiplex PCR reads, giving one row per CDR3 protein. This sample has around 700,000 distinct CDR3 sequences, with around a third found just once. Sequenced sample: blood. Every receptor here comes from a woman in her thirties or forties with Graves' hyperthyroidism.

This clonotype appeared a few times. The rearrangement uses TRBV6-1 and TRBJ2-7; 8 positions match TRBD1. The CDR3 covers 14 residues. Germline loops: CDR1 MNHNS, CDR2 SASEGT. The V and J ends lost 5 bases and 2 bases, in that order; junction bases with no gene match: 5. CDR3 protein: CASSYVQGAYEQYF. CDR3 in DNA: TGTGCCAGCAGTTACGTACAGGGGGCCTACGAGCAGTACTTC.

The rearrangement uses TRBV5-8 and TRBJ2-7, with D uncertain. Trimming took 0 bases from V and 2 from J, leaving 9 bases between them. The CDR3 runs to 14 residues. Germline V gene data show CDR1 as SGHTS and CDR2 as YDEGEE. CDR3 bases: TGTGCCAGCAGCTTGGGGGCTTTGGCCTACGAGCAGTACTTC. Protein sequence: CASSLGALAYEQYF. Using reference TRBV5-8 and TRBJ2-7 for the parts outside the CDR3, the full variable domain is EAGVTQSPTHLIKTRGQQATLRCSPISGHTSVYWYQQALGLGLQFLLWYDEGEERNRGNFPPRFSGRQFPNYSSELNVNALELEDSALYLCASSLGALAYEQYFGPGTRLTVT.

In the case of this clonotype: The CDR3 carries no conserved terminal phenylalanine or tryptophan, so it likely arises from a read error. V is TRBV7-2 and J is TRBJ1-5, with 10 bases lining up with TRBD1. Germline lookup yields CDR1 SGHTA and CDR2 FQGNSA. This CDR3 contains 16 residues. The CDR3, as DNA: TGTGTCAGCAGCCACGGAAGGACAGGGGGAAATCAGCCCCAGCATCTT. Its translation: CVSSHGRTGGNQPQHL.

This clonotype appeared many times. The CDR3 loop reads CATSRDVDSRGNTIYF. The CDR3 DNA is TGTGCCACCAGCAGAGATGTGGACTCCCGAGGAAACACCATATATTTT. This chain uses TRBV15 with TRBJ1-3; D not resolved. V was pared by 0 bases and J by 4 bases, with 13 bases between. The CDR3 is made up of 16 amino acids. Looked up from germline, CDR1 is LNHNV and CDR2 is YYDKDF (reference sequence). The complete variable domain, with remaining parts taken from reference TRBV15 and TRBJ1-3, reads DAMVIQNPRYQVTQFGKPVTLSCSQTLNHNVMYWYQQKSSQAPKLLFHYYDKDFNNEADTPDNFQSRRPNTSFCFLDIRSPGLGDTAMYLCATSRDVDSRGNTIYFGEGSWLTVV.

The table lists this clonotype with many counts. The gene calls are TRBV7-2 and TRBJ2-7; D could derive from TRBD1 or TRBD2 (5 bases each). CDR3 length: 15 residues. Deletions cut 2 bases from V and 0 bases from J, with 11 bases between. CDR1 and CDR2 from the germline V gene are SGHTA and FQGNSA. CDR3 loop: CASSLSGTGSYEQYF. The CDR3 DNA is TGTGCCAGCAGCTTATCCGGGACGGGCTCCTACGAGCAGTACTTC.

The V and J genes are TRBV10-2 and TRBJ2-2; 9 bases map to TRBD1. Trimming cost V 1 base and J 7 bases; bases outside gene matches: 7. Germline lookup yields CDR1 WSHSY and CDR2 SAAADI. This CDR3 comprises 16 residues. The CDR3 DNA sequence: TGCGCCAGCAGTGAGTTCCAAGGGGACAGGGACGGGGAGCTGTTTTTT. Its protein is CASSEFQGDRDGELFF.

Comment on this clonotype: A clone one base away is much larger, so this may be a read error. The chain employs TRBV7-2 and TRBJ2-7; D is perhaps TRBD1 (6 bases). The length of the CDR3 is 13 residues. Germline assignment: CDR1 SGHTA and CDR2 FQGNSA. The CDR3 loop reads CASSYGTFQERYF. DNA for the CDR3: TGTGCCAGCAGCTACGGGACATTTCAGGAGCGGTACTTC. Full variable domain (missing parts from reference TRBV7-2 and TRBJ2-7): GAGVSQSPSNKVTEKGKDVELRCDPISGHTALYWYRQSLGQGLEFLIYFQGNSAPDKSGLPSDRFSAERTGGSVSTLTIQRTQQEDSAVYLCASSYGTFQERYFGPGTRLTVT.

This clonotype was observed at least ten times. DNA of the CDR3: TGCAGTGCTAGGAACGCTCCGGGTTGGGCGAATAACTATGGCTACACCTTC. Translating it yields CSARNAPGWANNYGYTF. The V call is TRBV20-1, the J call TRBJ1-2; D is uncertain. The CDR3 is 17 residues long. From germline, CDR1 is DFQATT and CDR2 SNEGSKA (reference sequence). V lost 3 bases and J 1 base, leaving 21 bases between the germline ends.

The chain links TRBV15 to TRBJ1-6; no definite D call. V lost 3 bases and J 12 bases, leaving 18 bases between the germline ends. The CDR3 extends over 15 amino acids. CDR1 and CDR2 (germline): LNHNV, YYDKDF (reference sequence). This chain's CDR3 is CATSREPEGAEPLHF. The CDR3 DNA reads TGTGCCACCAGCAGGGAACCGGAGGGCGCGGAACCCCTCCACTTT.

The rearrangement uses TRBV12-3 or TRBV12-4 and TRBJ2-7, with TRBD2 matching over 9 bases. V was clipped by 3 bases and J by 5 bases; unmatched bases: 8. The CDR3 is 15 amino acids. The CDR3 DNA reads TGTGCCAGCAGTTTTCTGAGCGGGGGGTCCCACGAGCAGTACTTC. Protein: CASSFLSGGSHEQYF.

In its sample, this clonotype was seen once. This chain uses TRBV28 with TRBJ2-2; 9 bases match TRBD2. The CDR3 runs 18 residues. Germline CDR1 MDHEN, CDR2 SYDVKM. After removal of 2 bases from V and 0 bases from J, the junction contained 7 bases not matched to a gene. In DNA form, the CDR3 reads TGTGCCAGCAGTTTACTAGCGGGAATTCCTGCGAACACCGGGGAGCTGTTTTTT. It specifies CASSLLAGIPANTGELFF.

This clonotype was seen at least ten times. This chain uses TRBV19 with TRBJ2-5; D is possibly TRBD2 (5 bases). The V gene lost 10 bases and the J gene lost 11 bases, with 17 bases spanning the gap. Germline loops: CDR1 LNHDA, CDR2 SQIVND (reference sequence). The CDR3 runs 11 residues. CDR3 coding DNA: TGTGCCACCCAGAACCAGAGGGAACAGTACTTC. Translating it yields CATQNQREQYF. Together with reference TRBV19 and TRBJ2-5, the CDR3 gives the full variable domain: DGGITQSPKYLFRKEGQNVTLSCEQNLNHDAMYWYRQDPGQGLRLIYYSQIVNDFQKGDIAEGYSVSREKKESFPLTVTSAQKNPTAFYLCATQNQREQYFGPGTRLLVL.

This clonotype was seen a few times. V gene TRBV2 combines with J gene TRBJ1-6; perhaps TRBD1 as D (6 bases). Per germline, CDR1 SNHLY and CDR2 FYNNEI. The CDR3 has 11 residues. CDR3 region: CAPPQGDTLHF. The CDR3 nucleotides read TGTGCACCTCCACAGGGTGACACCCTCCACTTT.

This clonotype has at least ten counts. The chain couples TRBV7-8 to TRBJ1-3, with a possible D match to TRBD1 (6 bases). V was shortened by 3 bases and J by 6 bases, with 9 bases between the two germline ends. CDR3 size: 13 residues. The germline gives CDR1 SGHVS, CDR2 FQNEAQ. CDR3 DNA: TGTGCCAGCAGCTTGGACAGTACAAACACCATATATTTT. Translating gives CASSLDSTNTIYF.

J is TRBJ1-6 and V is TRBV10-3, with 9 bases fitting TRBD1. Germline V gives CDR1 ENHRY, CDR2 SYGVKD. The CDR3 totals 15 residues. The trim removed 4 bases at V and 10 bases at J, leaving 8 bases unmatched. The CDR3 region is CAISGNPGQGSPLHF. In nucleotides, the CDR3 is TGTGCCATCAGTGGAAACCCGGGACAGGGCTCACCCCTCCACTTT.

The gene calls are TRBV4-3 and TRBJ2-1, with D possibly being TRBD2 (5 bases). V gave up 1 base and J gave up 9 bases, with 7 bases separating them. Germline assignment: CDR1 LGHNA and CDR2 YSLEER. The CDR3 extends over 12 amino acids. The DNA for the CDR3 is TGCGCCAGCAGCCAAGTTGCGGGTGAGCAGTTCTTC. It specifies CASSQVAGEQFF.

This clonotype was observed at least ten times. The chain couples TRBV12-3 or TRBV12-4 to TRBJ1-2; D might be TRBD1 (6 bases). CDR3 length: 17 amino acids. With 5 bases removed from V and 7 bases from J, the gap between germline ends came to 26 bases. DNA for the CDR3: TGTGCCAGCAGTCTTATGCCCCGGGGACAATGGTTGGGTGGCTACACCTTC. Protein: CASSLMPRGQWLGGYTF.

This clonotype was detected a few times. The CDR3 bases are TGTGCCAGCAGCCCGGTCTCCGTACTAGCGCCTCAAGAGACCCAGTACTTC. Its protein is CASSPVSVLAPQETQYF. This chain joins TRBV5-4 and TRBJ2-5, with 7 nucleotides matching TRBD2. This CDR3 is 17 amino acids long. CDR1 and CDR2 (germline): SGHNT, YYREEE (reference sequence). The V and J ends lost 4 bases and 2 bases, in that order; junction bases with no gene match: 14.

V is TRBV5-1 and J is TRBJ1-1, with D maybe TRBD1 (5 bases). Germline CDR1 and CDR2: SGHRS and YFSETQ. The CDR3 extends over 14 amino acids. The V gene lost 4 bases and the J gene lost 7 bases, with 17 bases spanning the gap. The CDR3 spells CASSEGRGTVEAFF. The CDR3 region has the DNA TGCGCCAGCAGCGAAGGGAGGGGCACCGTTGAAGCTTTCTTT.

This clonotype turned up a few times. The rearrangement links TRBV5-1 to TRBJ2-2; 10 nucleotides agree with TRBD1. Germline V gene sequence: CDR1 SGHRS, CDR2 YFSETQ. The CDR3 sequence is 18 residues long. After removal of 0 bases from V and 4 bases from J, the junction contained 9 bases not matched to a gene. CDR3: CASSLASPGTGVTGELFF. CDR3 nucleotide sequence: TGCGCCAGCAGCTTGGCCTCGCCGGGGACAGGGGTCACCGGGGAGCTGTTTTTT.

The rearrangement links TRBV6-5 to TRBJ1-5; TRBD1 agrees at 9 bases. J was trimmed by 11 bases and V by 6 bases; bases with no gene match: 14. This CDR3 has 15 residues. Germline CDR1 MNHEY, CDR2 SVGAGI. The CDR3 reads CASSERTGDAETQHF. CDR3 sequence (DNA): TGTGCCAGCAGCGAACGGACAGGGGACGCGGAGACCCAGCATTTT.

In its sample, this clonotype was seen many times. V usage is TRBV9 and J usage is TRBJ1-2; D possibly corresponds to TRBD1 (5 bases). The V gene lost 4 bases and the J gene lost 7 bases, with 14 bases spanning the gap. CDR1 SGDLS and CDR2 YYNGEE come from the germline V gene. The CDR3 extends over 13 amino acids. The CDR3 reads CASSQTVTSGYTF. In DNA, the CDR3 is TGTGCCAGCAGCCAGACAGTAACTAGTGGCTACACCTTC.

This clonotype was counted between two and nine times. The rearrangement joins TRBV25-1 to TRBJ2-3, with TRBD1 identical over 9 bases. V dropped 4 bases and J dropped 3; count of bases not matched to a gene: 11. The CDR3 sequence is 17 residues long. Germline V CDR1 and CDR2: MGHDK, SYGVNS. Here the CDR3 DNA reads TGTGCCAGCAGTGGTTCCGGGACAGGGATAGGAACAGATACGCAGTATTTT. This sequence encodes CASSGSGTGIGTDTQYF.

About this clonotype itself: This may be a read error: a much more frequent sequence differs by one nucleotide. The chain links TRBV10-1 to TRBJ1-1; perhaps TRBD1 as D (6 bases). Germline V gives CDR1 WNHNN, CDR2 SYGVQD (reference sequence). This CDR3 region has 11 residues. The V gene lost 6 bases and the J gene lost 11 bases, with 13 bases spanning the gap. The CDR3 coding sequence is TGCGCCAGCAGACAGGGTGGTGACGCTTTCTTT. The encoded protein is CASRQGGDAFF.

Here the CDR3 DNA reads TGTGCCAGCAGCTTAGCTACAGGGGCAGATACGCAGTATTTT. Protein sequence: CASSLATGADTQYF. The V and J genes are TRBV7-2 and TRBJ2-3; 7 nucleotides agree with TRBD1. This CDR3 is 14 amino acids long. Germline V gives CDR1 SGHTA, CDR2 FQGNSA. The junction had 1 base not matched to a gene; V was cut back by 0 bases and J by 4 bases.

In its sample, this clonotype was seen many times. The CDR3 nucleotides are TGTGCCAGCAGCTTGCGGGGGGAGATCTCCTACAATGAGCAGTTCTTC. Its translation is CASSLRGEISYNEQFF. The rearrangement joins TRBV7-9 to TRBJ2-1, with 8 nucleotides matching TRBD2. CDR1 and CDR2 from the germline V gene are SEHNR and FQNEAQ (reference sequence). The CDR3 has 16 residues. After removal of 3 bases from V and 0 bases from J, the junction contained 4 bases not matched to a gene.

This clonotype was observed at least ten times. V usage is TRBV11-2 and J usage is TRBJ2-5, with D unclear. There are 17 residues in the CDR3. CDR1 SGHAT and CDR2 FQNNGV come from the germline V gene. Trimming took 5 bases from V and 2 from J, leaving 21 bases between them. The chain's CDR3 is CASSQPMESRLQETQYF. The CDR3 region has the DNA TGTGCCAGCAGCCAGCCAATGGAGAGCAGATTACAAGAGACCCAGTACTTC.